Presented here are 22 T cell receptor beta chains from one specimen sequenced in a study of CXCR3-negative and CXCR3-positive naive CD8 T cells (dated by TCRdb to about 2019). These receptors have no known antigen. Paper-wide results and their limitations: TRB CDR3s from CXCR3-positive naive cells showed higher hydrophobicity (lower Kidera factor 4), lower energy, and higher strength and volume indices than CXCR3-negative naive cells.

The instrument given in TCRdb is NextSeq 550. The Human TCR Profiling Kit (MiLaboratory) was used to make UMI-labeled 5' RACE TRB cDNA libraries. The reads went through TCRdb reprocessing, and each CDR3 protein sequence gets one entry with no DNA. This sample's listing comprises tens of thousands of distinct CDR3 sequences. The ten largest clones add up to under 0.95% of the sample. The sequenced sample was naive CXCR3+ CD8+ T cells from blood. The sample's cell subset or site label, in plain terms: CD45RO-CCR7+CD27+CD95- naive CD8+ T cells expressing CXCR3 (TNR3+). The receptors were gathered from a human donor in good health. Some clones in this sample may be carry-over from other donors' samples.

The rearrangement links TRBV27 to TRBJ1-2; TCRdb selects TRBD1, and the lack of DNA leaves this call unchecked. From germline, CDR1 is MNHEY and CDR2 SMNVEV (reference sequence). The CDR3 length is 14 residues. CDR3 sequence reads: CASSPTGFGYGYTF.

V gene TRBV6-5 combines with J gene TRBJ2-4; lacking DNA, the TRBD1 call made by TCRdb goes unchecked. Germline V lookup: CDR1 MNHEY, CDR2 SVGAGI. CDR3 length equals 16 residues. CDR3 protein: CASSYSNTGTKNIQYF.

This chain joins TRBV28 and TRBJ2-7; the TRBD1 assignment by TCRdb is unverifiable without DNA. In germline, CDR1 is MDHEN, CDR2 SYDVKM. There are 15 residues in the CDR3. The CDR3 is CASSFLRGGDYEQYF.

The genes are TRBV4-3 and TRBJ2-7; TCRdb's D gene call, TRBD1, goes unchecked for lack of DNA. Germline CDR1 reads LGHNA; CDR2 reads YSLEER. The CDR3 has 16 amino acids. The CDR3 spells CASSQVWRGGSYEQYF.

The rearrangement links TRBV10-1 to TRBJ2-2. CDR1 and CDR2 (germline): WNHNN, SYGVQD (reference sequence). The CDR3 loop spans 14 amino acids. The CDR3 is CASSERGDTGELFF.

The V call is TRBV28, the J call TRBJ2-2; TCRdb's D call, TRBD1, is unchecked because there is no DNA. The germline V gene has CDR1 MDHEN and CDR2 SYDVKM. The CDR3 sequence is 14 residues long. This CDR3 reads CASSRVTGTGELFF.

V is TRBV6-6 and J is TRBJ2-1; TCRdb lists TRBD1, though no DNA is available to test this call. The germline gives CDR1 MNHNY, CDR2 SVGAGI (reference sequence). The CDR3 is 14 residues long. The CDR3 loop is CASVPGEGGNEQFF.

The chain employs TRBV5-1 and TRBJ1-1; TCRdb indicates TRBD1, and absent DNA this call remains unverified. Germline CDR1 SGHRS, CDR2 YFSETQ. The CDR3 is made up of 15 amino acids. The CDR3 loop reads CASSLRDRGQTEAFF.

This chain's CDR3 is CASSLGPRRNEQYF. The chain carries TRBV12-3 or TRBV12-4 and TRBJ2-7; as DNA is missing, the TRBD1 call by TCRdb cannot be tested. The CDR3 spans 14 residues.

The chain has TRBV23-1 and TRBJ2-3; the TCRdb D gene call, TRBD2, has no DNA to confirm it. TRBV23-1 qualifies as an ORF whose function is uncertain. The CDR3 totals 19 residues. Here the CDR3 reads CASSGIGTAKTREGRTQYF.

The chain combines TRBV6-1 with TRBJ2-7; TCRdb's D gene call, TRBD1, goes unchecked for lack of DNA. The CDR3 extends over 16 amino acids. Looked up from germline, CDR1 is MNHNS and CDR2 is SASEGT. The CDR3 protein is CASSDGIGSPSYEQYF.

The chain recombines TRBV4-2 with TRBJ2-1; the D call of TRBD2 rests on TCRdb alone, since no DNA is present to check it. The germline V gene encodes CDR1 LGHNA and CDR2 YNFKEQ. CDR3 size: 16 residues. CDR3 region: CASSQGGLAGGDEQFF.

The chain joins TRBV2 to TRBJ2-7; without DNA, the TCRdb call of TRBD1 cannot be checked. The CDR3 extends over 15 amino acids. The germline gives CDR1 SNHLY, CDR2 FYNNEI. The CDR3 spells CASTKRGGPDYEQYF.

The V gene is TRBV5-1, the J gene TRBJ2-7; TCRdb indicates TRBD1, and absent DNA this call remains unverified. CDR3 size: 16 residues. Germline loops: CDR1 SGHRS, CDR2 YFSETQ. CDR3 protein: CASSLDREGPTYEQYF. The entire variable domain, with the rest obtained from reference TRBV5-1 and TRBJ2-7, is as follows: KAGVTQTPRYLIKTRGQQVTLSCSPISGHRSVSWYQQTPGQGLQFLFEYFSETQRNKGNFPGRFSGRQFSNSRSEMNVSTLELGDSALYLCASSLDREGPTYEQYFGPGTRLTVT.

The chain joins TRBV6-5 to TRBJ2-7; TCRdb gives TRBD1 as the D gene, but with no DNA this cannot be confirmed. Germline values: CDR1 MNHEY, CDR2 SVGAGI. The CDR3 totals 13 residues. CDR3 loop: CASSGQGFYEQYF.

The CDR3 reads CASSSDRGLITEAFF. This rearrangement joins TRBV7-9 to TRBJ1-1; TCRdb's D gene call, TRBD1, goes unchecked for lack of DNA. Per the germline V gene, CDR1 is SEHNR and CDR2 is FQNEAQ (reference sequence). The CDR3 runs 15 residues. The whole variable domain, remainder taken from reference TRBV7-9 and TRBJ1-1, is DTGVSQNPRHKITKRGQNVTFRCDPISEHNRLYWYRQTLGQGPEFLTYFQNEAQLEKSRLLSDRFSAERPKGSFSTLEIQRTEQGDSAMYLCASSSDRGLITEAFFGQGTRLTVV.

The V and J genes are TRBV9 and TRBJ2-2. CDR1 and CDR2 (germline): SGDLS, YYNGEE. This CDR3 is 12 amino acids long. CDR3 amino acids: CASSGSPGELFF.

The chain couples TRBV7-9 to TRBJ2-1; with no DNA, the TCRdb D assignment of TRBD2 cannot be verified. The CDR3 runs to 15 residues. Germline V gene sequence: CDR1 SEHNR, CDR2 FQNEAQ (reference sequence). CDR3 in amino acids: CASSATSGESNEQFF.

V gene TRBV5-6 combines with J gene TRBJ1-2; as DNA is missing, the TRBD1 call by TCRdb cannot be tested. Germline-derived CDR1 and CDR2 are SGHDT and YYEEEE. This CDR3 spans 17 amino acids. The chain's CDR3 is CASSLISADSRDDGYTF.

J is TRBJ2-3 and V is TRBV3-1; TCRdb proposes TRBD2, but this gene call is untestable without DNA. From germline, CDR1 is LGHDT and CDR2 YNNKEL (reference sequence). CDR3 size: 15 residues. The chain's CDR3 is CASSQTSGGTDTQYF.

The rearrangement links TRBV6-2 or TRBV6-3 to TRBJ1-1. The CDR3 runs 13 residues. Germline CDR1 MNHEY, CDR2 SVGEGT. The chain's CDR3 is CASRKTVNTEAFF.

The chain couples TRBV29-1 to TRBJ2-5; there is no DNA to check the TCRdb D call of TRBD2. There are 15 residues in the CDR3. Germline V gives CDR1 SQVTM, CDR2 ANQGSEA. CDR3 sequence reads: CSAGRLGDPQETQYF. The full variable domain, rest sourced from reference TRBV29-1 and TRBJ2-5, is SAVISQKPSRDICQRGTSLTIQCQVDSQVTMMFWYRQQPGQSLTLIATANQGSEATYESGFVIDKFPISRPNLTFSTLTVSNMSPEDSSIYLCSAGRLGDPQETQYFGPGTRLLVL.